This section outlines one TCR beta chain sequence together with its context. The antigen is not known. There was relapse after autologous stem cell transplantation in every patient, and there was variation in brentuximab vedotin exposure. Sequencing was performed with immunoSEQ multiplex PCR; in TCRdb, only in-frame clones are kept and a portion is missing. The sample holds 95,000 or so clones; approximately 88% are singletons and the top ten take 10% to 15%. This record comes from a study of PD-1 blockade in classical Hodgkin lymphoma. Study-wide results and caveats: A reduction in baseline TCR diversity was reportedly seen in newly diagnosed patients relative to healthy donors. Patients with an early start, nivolumab under 1 year after ASCT, were excluded.

This CDR3 contains 16 residues. CDR1 is SGHTA, CDR2 FQGNSA, per germline. Trimming at V came to 5 bases and at J to 2 bases, leaving 6 bases not matched to a gene. This specimen was peripheral blood mononuclear cells (PBMCs), taken at baseline. The gene calls are TRBV7-2 and TRBJ2-2; 9 nucleotides align to TRBD1. The sequence derives from a human donor with classical Hodgkin lymphoma. The CDR3 here is CASSRMGQGNTGELFF. DNA of the CDR3: TGTGCCAGCAGCCGGATGGGACAGGGTAACACCGGGGAGCTGTTTTTT.